The 23 T cell receptor beta chains in this list originate from one sample, sequenced in a study of cytomegalovirus exposure and HLA in healthy donors. The PCR employed 60 Vbeta primers together with 13 Jbeta primers. Using immunoSEQ multiplex PCR, the repertoire was profiled, and TCRdb retains in-frame clones only, with some absent. The sample yields roughly 180,000 clones, around 79% seen once. Sequencing used PBMCs. The receptors here all came from a female donor in good health and CMV-seronegative.

This sequence joins TRBV7-8 and TRBJ2-5; possible D gene TRBD2, 7 bases. From germline, CDR1 is SGHVS and CDR2 FQNEAQ. Trimming removed 1 base from V and 5 bases from J, with 20 bases in between. This CDR3 has 17 amino acids. CDR3 nucleotides: TGTGCCAGCAGCTTAGAGGGGGGGCAGGGGATGCTGGAGACCCAGTACTTC. It translates to CASSLEGGQGMLETQYF.

This clone was observed a handful of times. The genes are TRBV19 and TRBJ2-2; TRBD1 aligns across 10 bases. Germline-derived CDR1 and CDR2 are LNHDA and SQIVND (reference sequence). CDR3 length: 16 amino acids. V lost 5 bases, J lost 4 bases, and 7 bases stayed unmatched. CDR3 region: CASSPGTGALTGELFF. In nucleotides, the CDR3 is TGTGCCAGTAGTCCCGGGACAGGGGCCCTCACCGGGGAGCTGTTTTTT.

The chain employs TRBV28 and TRBJ2-3; 8 bases map to TRBD2. The ends lost 5 bases at V and 5 bases at J; junction bases unmatched: 0. The germline CDR1 and CDR2 sequences are MDHEN and SYDVKM. This CDR3 spans 12 amino acids. The CDR3 DNA sequence: TGTGCCAGCAGTCGGGGGGGAGATACGCAGTATTTT. Translated: CASSRGGDTQYF.

This clone was observed once. This chain joins TRBV6-4 and TRBJ2-1, with 10 bases lining up with TRBD2. The germline CDR1 and CDR2 sequences are MRHNA and SNTAGT. The junction had 4 bases not matched to a gene; V was cut back by 7 bases and J by 7 bases. This CDR3 region has 13 residues. The CDR3 protein is CASMASGSNEQFF. CDR3 sequence (DNA): TGTGCCAGCATGGCTAGCGGGAGTAATGAGCAGTTCTTC.

V and J are TRBV5-1 and TRBJ2-2; 9 bases match TRBD1. Germline V gene data show CDR1 as SGHRS and CDR2 as YFSETQ. The CDR3 has 16 residues. V lost 3 bases, J lost 2 bases, and 5 bases stayed unmatched. CDR3 loop: CASSWGDRDNTGELFF. For the CDR3, the DNA is TGCGCCAGCAGCTGGGGGGACAGGGACAACACCGGGGAGCTGTTTTTT.

This clone was counted between two and nine times. This chain uses TRBV2 with TRBJ2-5; no reliable D call. Trimming stripped 2 bases from V and 2 bases from J, with 6 bases between. This CDR3 spans 13 amino acids. CDR1 is SNHLY and CDR2 is FYNNEI in the germline V gene. CDR3 in amino acids: CASSENPQETQYF. The DNA of the CDR3 is TGTGCCAGCAGTGAAAATCCACAAGAGACCCAGTACTTC.

V gene TRBV6-6 combines with J gene TRBJ2-5, with 9 bases aligning to TRBD2. The CDR3 extends over 16 amino acids. Germline trimming cut 0 bases from V and 1 base from J; bases unmatched to any gene: 3. CDR1 and CDR2 (germline): MNHNY, SVGAGI (reference sequence). CDR3 DNA: TGTGCCAGCAGTTACTCAACAGCGGGGGGCCAAGAGACCCAGTACTTC. It specifies CASSYSTAGGQETQYF.

The J gene is TRBJ2-1, the V gene TRBV5-1; 11 bases agree with TRBD2. V gave up 1 base and J gave up 2 bases; unmatched junction bases: 8. This CDR3 is built from 18 residues. Per the germline V gene, CDR1 is SGHRS and CDR2 is YFSETQ. The CDR3 DNA is TGCGCCAGCAGCTTGCCACTAGCGGGGGCCCCTACCTACAATGAGCAGTTCTTC. Protein sequence: CASSLPLAGAPTYNEQFF.

The CDR3 coding sequence is TGTGCCAGCAGCTTGGTAAGGCAGGGCGGTTATGGCTACACCTTC. Translation: CASSLVRQGGYGYTF. The genes are TRBV5-4 and TRBJ1-2, with D tentatively TRBD1 (5 bases). This CDR3 has 15 amino acids. The ends were cut back, 0 bases at V and 5 bases at J, with 14 bases in the middle. Per the germline V gene, CDR1 is SGHNT and CDR2 is YYREEE (reference sequence).

This clone was seen a handful of times. V gene TRBV2 combines with J gene TRBJ1-3, with 8 bases matching TRBD1. Germline-derived CDR1 and CDR2 are SNHLY and FYNNEI. The CDR3 spans 13 residues. The V segment lost 7 bases and the J segment 6 bases; nucleotides outside the gene matches: 5. In DNA form, the CDR3 reads TGTGCCAGCAACTACAGGGGGGCAAACACCATATATTTT. Its translation is CASNYRGANTIYF.

This clone showed up just a few times. This chain uses TRBV28 with TRBJ1-2; D call uncertain. The V end was cut by 5 bases, the J end by 1 base, with 8 bases between. CDR1 is MDHEN and CDR2 is SYDVKM in the germline V gene. The CDR3 contains 13 residues. The CDR3 DNA follows: TGTGCCAGCAGTGTTAAAATTAACTATGGCTACACCTTC. It codes for CASSVKINYGYTF.

The chain recombines TRBV7-9 with TRBJ1-1, with a possible D match to TRBD1 (5 bases). Germline V gene data show CDR1 as SEHNR and CDR2 as FQNEAQ (reference sequence). CDR3 size: 15 residues. V lost 5 bases and J lost 0, with 13 bases in between. The CDR3 nucleotides are TGTGCCAGCAGCACAGGACGGATTCTGAACACTGAAGCTTTCTTT. Translated, it gives CASSTGRILNTEAFF. The complete variable domain, with remaining parts taken from reference TRBV7-9 and TRBJ1-1, reads DTGVSQNPRHKITKRGQNVTFRCDPISEHNRLYWYRQTLGQGPEFLTYFQNEAQLEKSRLLSDRFSAERPKGSFSTLEIQRTEQGDSAMYLCASSTGRILNTEAFFGQGTRLTVV.

This clone came up a few times. The gene calls are TRBV28 and TRBJ1-2; D is uncertain. The V and J ends lost 3 bases and 5 bases respectively, with 28 bases between them. This CDR3 is 19 amino acids long. The V gene's germline CDR1 is MDHEN and CDR2 SYDVKM. CDR3 sequence: CASSLSTSSPGPGGYGYTF. The CDR3 DNA follows: TGTGCCAGCAGTTTGTCCACCTCATCCCCCGGCCCGGGAGGGTATGGCTACACCTTC.

The CDR3 DNA is TGTGCCAGCAGCGTAGGGGGGAGTGGGGGGATCTCCTACGAGCAGTACTTC. Translating it yields CASSVGGSGGISYEQYF. The chain combines TRBV9 with TRBJ2-7, with a possible D match to TRBD2 (6 bases). CDR3 length: 17 amino acids. CDR1 SGDLS and CDR2 YYNGEE come from the germline V gene. Trimming stripped 0 bases from V and 0 bases from J, with 16 bases between.

The chain uses TRBV4-2 and TRBJ2-7; D might be TRBD2 (7 bases). V lost 0 bases to trimming and J lost 5 bases, with 17 bases between them. The CDR3 length is 16 residues. Per germline, CDR1 LGHNA and CDR2 YNFKEQ. The DNA for the CDR3 is TGTGCCAGCAGCCAAGATTCACAGGGCGGGGGCAACGAGCAGTACTTC. The encoded protein is CASSQDSQGGGNEQYF.

This chain connects TRBV30 to TRBJ2-2; D may be TRBD2 (5 bases). The ends were cut back, 5 bases at V and 4 bases at J, with 17 bases in the middle. Germline CDR1 reads GTSNPN; CDR2 reads SVGIG (reference sequence). The CDR3 extends over 15 amino acids. The CDR3, as DNA: TGTGCCTGGGCGGGCCTCGCGCCGGCCACCGGGGAGCTGTTTTTT. Amino acid sequence: CAWAGLAPATGELFF.

As DNA, the CDR3 is TGTGCCAGCAGCTTAAGGTTTTCGGGGACAGGGGTAGCAGATACGCAGTATTTT. Translated: CASSLRFSGTGVADTQYF. The V gene is TRBV7-8, the J gene TRBJ2-3; 10 bases fit TRBD1. Germline lookup yields CDR1 SGHVS and CDR2 FQNEAQ. V trimming: 2 bases; J trimming: 4 bases; junction bases outside the gene matches: 12. This CDR3 spans 18 amino acids.

The chain uses TRBV30 and TRBJ2-7, with unresolved D. Germline V gene sequence: CDR1 GTSNPN, CDR2 SVGIG (reference sequence). The V end lost 3 bases, the J end lost 2 bases, and 8 bases lay between the germline ends. This CDR3 has 12 residues. CDR3 region: CAWSDMTYEQYF. The CDR3 bases are TGTGCCTGGAGCGACATGACCTACGAGCAGTACTTC. Filled out from reference TRBV30 and TRBJ2-7, the complete variable domain reads SQTIHQWPATLVQPVGSPLSLECTVEGTSNPNLYWYRQAAGRGLQLLFYSVGIGQISSEVPQNLSASRPQDRQFILSSKKLLLSDSGFYLCAWSDMTYEQYFGPGTRLTVT.

The J gene is TRBJ2-6, the V gene TRBV30; TRBD1 agrees at 10 bases. CDR3 length: 17 amino acids. The V gene end was trimmed by 2 bases and the J gene end by 2 bases; junction bases not matched to a gene: 6. Germline V gene lookup returns CDR1 GTSNPN and CDR2 SVGIG (reference sequence). This CDR3 reads CAWSTLGQGTGANVLTF. Here the CDR3 DNA reads TGTGCCTGGAGTACATTGGGACAGGGGACTGGGGCCAACGTCCTGACTTTC.

In this sample, this clone turned up once. The chain joins TRBV19 to TRBJ1-2, with 8 bases aligning to TRBD1. Germline CDR1 LNHDA, CDR2 SQIVND (reference sequence). V was clipped by 7 bases and J by 8 bases; unmatched bases: 9. The length of the CDR3 is 13 residues. CDR3 sequence (DNA): TGTGCCAGTACCCGGGACAGGCAGGGGGGCTACACCTTC. The encoded protein is CASTRDRQGGYTF.

This chain joins TRBV7-2 and TRBJ2-7; D perhaps matches TRBD2 (6 bases). Germline lookup yields CDR1 SGHTA and CDR2 FQGNSA. Trimming took off 5 bases at V and 2 bases at J, with 13 bases between the two ends. The CDR3 runs to 14 residues. The CDR3 sequence is CASSVGTGAYEQYF. Here the CDR3 DNA reads TGTGCCAGCAGCGTCGGGACGGGAGCCTACGAGCAGTACTTC.

The chain employs TRBV28 and TRBJ1-2; a possible D gene is TRBD1 (6 bases). Germline V gene lookup returns CDR1 MDHEN and CDR2 SYDVKM. V was shortened by 6 bases and J by 7 bases, with 12 bases between the two germline ends. The CDR3 covers 12 residues. CDR3 region: CASRRQAPGYTF. The DNA of the CDR3 is TGTGCCAGCAGAAGACAGGCTCCTGGCTACACCTTC.

This chain uses TRBV5-1 with TRBJ1-1; 9 bases match TRBD1. Germline V gene data show CDR1 as SGHRS and CDR2 as YFSETQ. The CDR3 runs to 15 residues. Losses at the gene ends were 3 bases for V and 4 bases for J; bases not matched to a gene: 7. CDR3 region: CASSYIQGAGTEAFF. CDR3 bases: TGCGCCAGCAGCTATATACAGGGGGCGGGCACTGAAGCTTTCTTT. Using reference TRBV5-1 and TRBJ1-1 for the parts outside the CDR3, the full variable domain is KAGVTQTPRYLIKTRGQQVTLSCSPISGHRSVSWYQQTPGQGLQFLFEYFSETQRNKGNFPGRFSGRQFSNSRSEMNVSTLELGDSALYLCASSYIQGAGTEAFFGQGTRLTVV.